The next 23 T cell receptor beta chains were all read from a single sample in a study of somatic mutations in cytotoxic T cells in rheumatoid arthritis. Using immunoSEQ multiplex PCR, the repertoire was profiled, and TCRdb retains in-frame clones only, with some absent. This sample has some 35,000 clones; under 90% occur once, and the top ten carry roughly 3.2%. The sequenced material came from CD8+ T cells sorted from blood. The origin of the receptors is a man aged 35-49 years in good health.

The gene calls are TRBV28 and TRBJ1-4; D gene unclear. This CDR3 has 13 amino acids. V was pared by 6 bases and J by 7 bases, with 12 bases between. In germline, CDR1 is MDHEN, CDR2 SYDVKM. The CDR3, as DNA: TGTGCCAGCAGCCCTACACACAGTGAAAAACTGTTTTTT. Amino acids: CASSPTHSEKLFF. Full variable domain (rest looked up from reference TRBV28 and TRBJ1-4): DVKVTQSSRYLVKRTGEKVFLECVQDMDHENMFWYRQDPGLGLRLIYFSYDVKMKEKGDIPEGYSVSREKKERFSLILESASTNQTSMYLCASSPTHSEKLFFGSGTQLSVL.

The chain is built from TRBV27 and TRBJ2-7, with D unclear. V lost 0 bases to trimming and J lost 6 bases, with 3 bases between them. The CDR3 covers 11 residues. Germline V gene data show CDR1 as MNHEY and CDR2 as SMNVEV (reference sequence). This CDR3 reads CASSLSSEQYF. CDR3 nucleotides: TGTGCCAGCAGTTTATCGTCCGAGCAGTACTTC.

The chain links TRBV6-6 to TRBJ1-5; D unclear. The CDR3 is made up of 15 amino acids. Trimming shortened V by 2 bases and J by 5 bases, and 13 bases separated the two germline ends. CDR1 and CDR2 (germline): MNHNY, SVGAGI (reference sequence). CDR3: CASSYGELDDQPQHF. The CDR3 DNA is TGTGCCAGCAGTTACGGGGAATTGGATGATCAGCCCCAGCATTTT.

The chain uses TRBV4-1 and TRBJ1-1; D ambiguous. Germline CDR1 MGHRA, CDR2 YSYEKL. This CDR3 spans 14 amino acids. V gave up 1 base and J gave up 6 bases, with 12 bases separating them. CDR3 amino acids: CASSQGANLAEAFF. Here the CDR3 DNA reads TGCGCCAGCAGCCAAGGCGCCAACCTGGCTGAAGCTTTCTTT.

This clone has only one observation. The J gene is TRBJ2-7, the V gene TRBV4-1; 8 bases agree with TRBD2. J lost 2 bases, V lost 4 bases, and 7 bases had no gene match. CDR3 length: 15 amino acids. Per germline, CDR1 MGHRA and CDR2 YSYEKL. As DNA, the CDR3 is TGCGCCAGCAGCCCGCGACTAGCGCCGACCTACGAGCAGTACTTC. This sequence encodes CASSPRLAPTYEQYF.

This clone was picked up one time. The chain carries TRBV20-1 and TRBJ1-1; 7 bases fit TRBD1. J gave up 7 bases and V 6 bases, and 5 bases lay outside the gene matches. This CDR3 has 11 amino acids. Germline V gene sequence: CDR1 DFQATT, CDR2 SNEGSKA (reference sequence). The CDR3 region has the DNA TGCAGTGCCCCCGGGACAGTTGAAGCTTTCTTT. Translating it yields CSAPGTVEAFF.

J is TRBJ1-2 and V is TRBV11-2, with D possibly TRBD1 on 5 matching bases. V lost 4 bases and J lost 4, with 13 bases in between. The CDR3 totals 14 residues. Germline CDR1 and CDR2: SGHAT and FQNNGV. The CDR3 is CASSWGDGGYGYTF. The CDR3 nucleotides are TGTGCCAGCAGCTGGGGGGACGGGGGCTATGGCTACACCTTC.

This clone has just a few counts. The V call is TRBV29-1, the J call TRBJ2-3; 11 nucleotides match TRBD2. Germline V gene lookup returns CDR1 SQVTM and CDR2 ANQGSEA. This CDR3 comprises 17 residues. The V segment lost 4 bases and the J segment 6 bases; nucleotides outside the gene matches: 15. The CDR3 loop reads CSVGMGTSGSLWDTQYF. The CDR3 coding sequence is TGCAGCGTTGGAATGGGGACTAGCGGTTCCCTTTGGGATACGCAGTATTTT.

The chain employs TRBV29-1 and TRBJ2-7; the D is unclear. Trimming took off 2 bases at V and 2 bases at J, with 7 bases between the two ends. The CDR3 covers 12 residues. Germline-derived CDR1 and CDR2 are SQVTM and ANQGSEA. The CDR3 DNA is TGCAGCGTTGAAAGTTCACCCTACGAGCAGTACTTC. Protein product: CSVESSPYEQYF.

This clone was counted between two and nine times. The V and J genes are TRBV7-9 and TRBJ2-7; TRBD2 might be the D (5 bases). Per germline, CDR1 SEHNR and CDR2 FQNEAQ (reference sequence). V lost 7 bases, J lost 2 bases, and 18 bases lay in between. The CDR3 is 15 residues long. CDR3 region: CASTSPSHLTYEQYF. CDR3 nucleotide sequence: TGTGCCAGCACCTCGCCTAGCCACTTAACCTACGAGCAGTACTTC.

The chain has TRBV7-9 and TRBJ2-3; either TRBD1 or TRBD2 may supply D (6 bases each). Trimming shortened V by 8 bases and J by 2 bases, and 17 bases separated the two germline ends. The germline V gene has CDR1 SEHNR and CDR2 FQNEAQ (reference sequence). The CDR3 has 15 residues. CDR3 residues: CASGLVRGDTDTQYF. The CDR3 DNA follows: TGTGCCAGCGGACTCGTAAGGGGGGACACAGATACGCAGTATTTT.

The CDR3 region is CASSREDYEQYF. The DNA for the CDR3 is TGTGCCAGCAGCCGGGAGGATTACGAGCAGTACTTC. J is TRBJ2-7 and V is TRBV11-2; TRBD2 agrees at 7 bases. CDR3 length: 12 residues. Germline V lookup: CDR1 SGHAT, CDR2 FQNNGV. J lost 4 bases, V lost 5 bases, and 2 bases had no gene match.

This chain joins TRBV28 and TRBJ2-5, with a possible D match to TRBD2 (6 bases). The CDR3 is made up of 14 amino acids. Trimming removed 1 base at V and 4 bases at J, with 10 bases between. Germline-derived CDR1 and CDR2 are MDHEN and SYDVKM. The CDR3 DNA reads TGTGCCAGCAGTTTATCGGTGGGGGGAGAGACCCAGTACTTC. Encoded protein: CASSLSVGGETQYF.

CDR3 residues: CSARSRDEQFF. CDR3 in DNA: TGCAGTGCTAGAAGTAGAGACGAGCAGTTCTTC. The rearrangement uses TRBV20-1 and TRBJ2-1; D remains ambiguous. In germline, CDR1 is DFQATT, CDR2 SNEGSKA (reference sequence). V dropped 2 bases and J dropped 10 bases, with 9 bases sitting between them. This CDR3 spans 11 amino acids.

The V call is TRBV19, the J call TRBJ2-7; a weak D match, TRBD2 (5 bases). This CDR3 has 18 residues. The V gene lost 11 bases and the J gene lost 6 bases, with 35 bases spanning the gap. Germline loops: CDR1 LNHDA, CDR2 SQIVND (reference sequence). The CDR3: CASSGIGGTRESLSEQYF. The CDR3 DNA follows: TGTGCCTCTTCGGGGATAGGCGGCACACGGGAAAGTCTGTCCGAGCAGTACTTC.

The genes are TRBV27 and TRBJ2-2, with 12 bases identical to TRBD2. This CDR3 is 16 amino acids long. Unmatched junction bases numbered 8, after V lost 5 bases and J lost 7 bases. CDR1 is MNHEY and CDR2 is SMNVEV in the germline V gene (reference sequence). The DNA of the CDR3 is TGTGCCAGCAGTCCAGGACTAGCGGGACTTTTCGGGGAGCTGTTTTTT. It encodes CASSPGLAGLFGELFF.

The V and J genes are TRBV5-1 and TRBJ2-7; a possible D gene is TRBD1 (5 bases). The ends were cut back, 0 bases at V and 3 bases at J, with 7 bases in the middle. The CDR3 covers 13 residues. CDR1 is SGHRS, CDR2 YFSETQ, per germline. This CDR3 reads CASSLGGLYEQYF. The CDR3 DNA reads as TGCGCCAGCAGCTTGGGGGGCCTCTACGAGCAGTACTTC.

This CDR3 is CASSEARGGGGSYEQYF. The CDR3, as DNA: TGTGCCAGCAGTGAAGCGCGAGGTGGGGGGGGAAGCTACGAGCAGTACTTC. The gene calls are TRBV6-1 and TRBJ2-7, with TRBD2 matching over 7 bases. The ends lost 0 bases at V and 3 bases at J; junction bases unmatched: 11. The germline V gene has CDR1 MNHNS and CDR2 SASEGT. The CDR3 extends over 17 amino acids.

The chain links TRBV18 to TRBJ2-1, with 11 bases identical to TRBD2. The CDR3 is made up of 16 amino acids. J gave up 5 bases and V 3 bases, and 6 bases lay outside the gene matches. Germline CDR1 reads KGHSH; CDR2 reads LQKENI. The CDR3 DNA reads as TGTGCCAGCTCACCTTTAGCGGGAGGGCCTGACAATGAGCAGTTCTTC. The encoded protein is CASSPLAGGPDNEQFF.

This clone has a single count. CDR3 amino acids: CSVSTGGGYEQYF. The CDR3 DNA reads TGCAGCGTTTCGACAGGGGGAGGTTACGAGCAGTACTTC. This chain joins TRBV29-1 and TRBJ2-7, with 9 nucleotides matching TRBD1. This CDR3 has 13 amino acids. Trimming took 5 bases from V and 4 from J; bases not matched to a gene: 6. Germline V lookup: CDR1 SQVTM, CDR2 ANQGSEA.

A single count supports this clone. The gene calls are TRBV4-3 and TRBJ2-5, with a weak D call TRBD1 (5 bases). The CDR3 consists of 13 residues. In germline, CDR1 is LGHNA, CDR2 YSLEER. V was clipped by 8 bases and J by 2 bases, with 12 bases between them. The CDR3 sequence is CASFFRGQETQYF. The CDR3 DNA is TGCGCCAGCTTTTTTAGGGGTCAAGAGACCCAGTACTTC.

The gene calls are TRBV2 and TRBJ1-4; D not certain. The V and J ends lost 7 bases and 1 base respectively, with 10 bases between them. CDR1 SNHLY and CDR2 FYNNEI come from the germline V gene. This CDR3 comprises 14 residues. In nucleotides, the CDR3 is TGTGCCAGCAATTTCGGGTTAACTAATGAAAAACTGTTTTTT. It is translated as CASNFGLTNEKLFF.

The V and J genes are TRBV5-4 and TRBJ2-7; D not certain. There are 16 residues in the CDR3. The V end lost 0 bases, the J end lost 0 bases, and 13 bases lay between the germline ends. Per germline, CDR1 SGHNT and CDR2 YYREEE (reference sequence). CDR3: CASSLVVGKSSYEQYF. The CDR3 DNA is TGTGCCAGCAGCTTGGTGGTAGGGAAGAGCTCCTACGAGCAGTACTTC.